This T cell receptor beta chain came from a study of OX40 agonist ivuxolimab in advanced cancers. For context, the study as a whole: Ivuxolimab was an agonistic, fully human IgG2 monoclonal antibody directed against OX40 (CD134), a costimulatory receptor. Intravenous ivuxolimab was administered to patients every 2 weeks at six dose levels: 0.01, 0.1, 0.3, 1.5, 3 and 10 mg/kg. Among the roughly 54 dose-escalation patients, approximately 20 had hepatocellular carcinoma, about 15 melanoma, 9 renal cell carcinoma and 9 head and neck cancer. In the dose-escalation cohort, around four fifths of patients were male, and the mean age was around 65 years with a range of about 20 to 80. Prior anti-PD-1, anti-PD-L1 or anti-CTLA-4 therapy was permitted, and 40% of dose-escalation patients had received checkpoint inhibitors. Three dose-escalation patients achieved partial responses, one with hepatocellular carcinoma and two with cutaneous melanoma. Peripheral TCRbeta sequencing aimed to test whether ivuxolimab altered TCR sequence diversity and caused clonal T-cell expansion. The paper reports the monotherapy dose-escalation portion (N ≈ 50 patients) of the phase I ivuxolimab trial. What the study reported, not specific to this receptor: The antigen specificity of the clonally expanded peripheral T cells was not determined. After ivuxolimab, more expanded clones were found on average in CD8+ T cells than in CD4+ T cells. Low levels of normalized T-cell clonal expansion were also seen in some patients who did not respond. At doses of 0.1 to 3.0 mg/kg, clonal expansion of both CD4+ and CD8+ blood T cells was observed from baseline to week 6. In the 0.1-3.0 mg/kg groups, partial responders were among the patients with the lowest normalized peripheral clonal expansion, particularly in CD8+ T cells.

Patients with autoimmune disease history or receiving systemic immunosuppression were excluded from the trial. Peripheral blood for TCR sequencing was collected from all dose cohorts at baseline, on cycle 4 day 1, and on cycle 7 day 1. The samples were drawn from a first-in-human, open-label, multicenter phase I dose-escalation trial of ivuxolimab. Adults with locally advanced or metastatic melanoma, renal cell, hepatocellular, or head and neck squamous cell carcinoma were enrolled in the trial. Before TCR sequencing, CD4+ and CD8+ T cells were separately sorted from peripheral blood. The CDR3 goes from the cysteine to the phenylalanine over 16 residues. Only the CDR3 region is kept as DNA, spanning 48 bases read in frame from base 1. V gives up 4 bases and J gives up 8 bases, and the segment between their germline ends measures 23 bases. Per the germline V gene (reference sequence), LNHDA is the CDR1 and SQIVND is the CDR2.

As regards this clone: Which antigen it targets is not known. The sample holds no much larger clone one base away, and base qualities are not on file.

To sequence the TCRbeta CDR3 region, genomic DNA was isolated from the sorted cells. The immunoSEQ Assay was used to sequence the TCRbeta CDR3 regions. TCRdb holds this immuneACCESS table with in-frame rearrangements only. Some clones are missing; in checked studies, unresolved V genes explain under half, and the rest has no known cause. For this sample the table gives approximately 46,000 clones, of which roughly three quarters were detected only once. Of the sample, under 3% is held by the ten largest clones. The starting material was CD4+ or CD8+ T cells sorted from blood, obtained in a trial of the OX40 agonist ivuxolimab. The TCR sequence derives from an adult with an advanced solid tumor such as melanoma, head and neck, liver or kidney cancer. In this chain, TRBV19 is recombined with TRBJ1-2; the D region possibly corresponds to TRBD1 (6 bases align). This receptor has the CDR3 CASSKKTPGDSRGYTF. The nucleotide sequence is given as TGTGCCAGTAGTAAGAAGACCCCAGGGGATTCCCGCGGCTACACCTTC.